This entry is about one T cell receptor beta chain. TCRdb's copy holds only in-frame clones and misses some; the assay was immunoSEQ multiplex PCR. Of 150,000 or so clones detected, roughly 84% appear once; the ten largest clones hold over 12%. This specimen comes from a study of blood T cell repertoires in COVID-19. V was pared by 6 bases and J by 6 bases, with 8 bases between. CDR3 length: 12 residues. Germline V gene data show CDR1 as LNHDA and CDR2 as SQIVND (reference sequence). This clonotype was obtained from a man aged 50 to 60 who had recovered from COVID-19. The chain carries TRBV19 and TRBJ2-2; D possibly corresponds to TRBD2 (5 bases). The sequencing input was PBMCs or T cells enriched from blood (not recorded which). The CDR3 reads CASRKDSGELFF. CDR3 nucleotide sequence: TGTGCCAGTAGAAAGGACTCCGGGGAGCTGTTTTTT.